This T cell receptor beta chain was recorded in a study of T cells in Graves' hyperthyroidism and ophthalmopathy. Broader study findings: Most thyroid-expanded clonotypes above 0.001 were also found in blood.

Patients were excluded for uncontrolled infection, other autoimmune disease, pregnancy or lactation. Fresh peripheral blood, 8 to 10 ml, was the source of the PBMCs. This clonotype was seen repeatedly, ten times or more. Its antigen is currently unknown. It was RNA transcripts that yielded the amplified TCR beta CDR3 regions. RT-PCR in the first round (using the HTBI primer set) targeted the TCR CDR3. Using its own MiXCR run on the multiplex PCR reads, TCRdb lists one record per CDR3 protein. This table has under 400,000 distinct CDR3 sequences, approximately 15% appearing once. This sequence originates from a woman in her fifties or sixties with Graves' hyperthyroidism. The sample comprised blood.

The CDR3, as DNA: TGTGCCAGCAGCTCGGGACTACCAGAGACCCAGTACTTC. The encoded protein is CASSSGLPETQYF. V gene TRBV7-8 combines with J gene TRBJ2-5; TRBD2 agrees at 7 bases. Germline V CDR1 and CDR2: SGHVS, FQNEAQ. The V and J ends lost 4 bases and 4 bases, in that order; junction bases with no gene match: 3. The CDR3 sequence is 13 residues long.